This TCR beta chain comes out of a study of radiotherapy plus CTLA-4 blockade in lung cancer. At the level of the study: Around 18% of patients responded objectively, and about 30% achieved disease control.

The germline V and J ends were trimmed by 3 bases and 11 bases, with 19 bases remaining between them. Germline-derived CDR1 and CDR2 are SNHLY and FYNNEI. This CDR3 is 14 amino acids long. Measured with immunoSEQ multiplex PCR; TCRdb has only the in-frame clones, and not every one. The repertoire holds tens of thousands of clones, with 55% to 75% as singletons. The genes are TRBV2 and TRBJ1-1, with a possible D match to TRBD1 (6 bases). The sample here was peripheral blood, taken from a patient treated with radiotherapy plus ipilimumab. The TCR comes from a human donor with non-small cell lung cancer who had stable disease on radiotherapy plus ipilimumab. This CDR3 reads CASSDGGPGRWAFF. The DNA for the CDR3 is TGTGCCAGCAGTGATGGGGGCCCCGGTCGTTGGGCTTTCTTT.